This T cell receptor beta chain came from a study of persistence of HIV-infected CD4 T cells. This was the immunoSEQ version 4 assay in survey mode. The data were produced by immunoSEQ multiplex PCR, yet TCRdb's version contains in-frame clones alone and is incomplete. The sample includes 40,000 to 50,000 clones, more than 70% of them seen just once. J gave up 3 bases and V 1 base, and 5 bases lay outside the gene matches. Germline assignment: CDR1 SGHNT and CDR2 YYREEE (reference sequence). This CDR3 contains 15 residues. Stimulation used around 9.1 ug/mL lysate from CMV-infected fibroblasts. Sorted nonresponding memory CD4+ T cells were CD40L-negative, CD69-negative, CD45RO-high. CD8+ T cells were removed from PBMCs prior to stimulation. For about 20 hours, CD8-depleted PBMCs received anti-CD28/CD49d costimulation, a CD40-blocking antibody and enfuvirtide. A remark on this clone: Its antigen is unknown.

The sample in question was CD4+ T cells sorted from PBMCs after roughly 20-hour stimulation, obtained from a patient who received antiretroviral therapy. The rearrangement links TRBV5-4 to TRBJ2-5, with 8 bases aligning to TRBD2. This sequence was found in an adult man with HIV who was CMV-seropositive. As DNA, the CDR3 is TGTGCCAGCAGCTTGCAAACTAGCGGTAAAGAGACCCAGTACTTC. Translation gives CASSLQTSGKETQYF.